These 2 T cell receptor beta chains came from one sample sequenced in a study of cytomegalovirus exposure and HLA in healthy donors. In the PCR, 60 Vbeta and 13 Jbeta primers were used. Assay: immunoSEQ multiplex PCR; the TCRdb copy retains only in-frame clones and omits some. The sample includes 95,000 to 100,000 clones, around 74% of them seen just once. Sequencing was performed on PBMCs. Receptor source: a woman between 40 and 50 years old in good health and CMV-seronegative.

The rearrangement links TRBV2 to TRBJ2-1; 8 nucleotides line up with TRBD2. The CDR3 contains 17 residues. In germline, CDR1 is SNHLY, CDR2 FYNNEI. V was pared by 5 bases and J by 7 bases, with 16 bases of the junction left unmatched. The chain's CDR3 is CASSKTSALELGNEQFF. CDR3 coding DNA: TGTGCCAGCAGTAAGACTAGCGCCTTAGAACTGGGGAATGAGCAGTTCTTC.

The V gene is TRBV13, the J gene TRBJ1-3; weak D call: TRBD1 (6 bases). Trimming left V 2 bases short and J 1 base short, with 6 bases between. The CDR3 spans 14 residues. Per the germline V gene, CDR1 is PRHDT and CDR2 is FYEKMQ (reference sequence). The CDR3 loop reads CASSLRGSGNTIYF. The CDR3 DNA sequence: TGTGCCAGCAGCTTAAGGGGGTCTGGAAACACCATATATTTT. Looking up the rest from reference TRBV13 and TRBJ1-3 gives the full variable domain: AAGVIQSPRHLIKEKRETATLKCYPIPRHDTVYWYQQGPGQDPQFLISFYEKMQSDKGSIPDRFSAQQFSDYHSELNMSSLELGDSALYFCASSLRGSGNTIYFGEGSWLTVV.